Shown below are 30 T cell receptor beta chains from a single sample sequenced in a study of cytomegalovirus exposure and HLA in healthy donors. The PCR was carried out with 60 Vbeta primers and 13 Jbeta primers. Using immunoSEQ multiplex PCR, the repertoire was profiled, and TCRdb retains in-frame clones only, with some absent. The sample includes under 200,000 clones, 81% seen only once; the top ten take under 2%. Sequencing input: PBMCs. These TCRs come from a woman aged 18-30 years in good health and CMV-seronegative.

The chain links TRBV25-1 to TRBJ2-1, with TRBD1 matching over 7 bases. V lost 1 base to trimming and J lost 9 bases; unmatched junction nucleotides: 9. The germline gives CDR1 MGHDK, CDR2 SYGVNS. The CDR3 is made up of 15 amino acids. The CDR3 region is CASSELGGELVEQFF. The CDR3 DNA reads TGTGCCAGCAGTGAATTAGGGGGCGAGTTGGTTGAGCAGTTCTTC.

The V gene is TRBV5-1, the J gene TRBJ1-1, with 10 bases that match TRBD1. Germline CDR1 and CDR2: SGHRS and YFSETQ. This CDR3 has 16 residues. The V segment lost 3 bases and the J segment 1 base; nucleotides outside the gene matches: 6. CDR3 protein: CASSSRTGGTNTEAFF. The CDR3 DNA reads TGCGCCAGCAGCTCACGGACAGGGGGGACGAACACTGAAGCTTTCTTT.

This chain joins TRBV4-1 and TRBJ2-1, with 8 bases aligning to TRBD2. Germline CDR1 is MGHRA and CDR2 is YSYEKL. The V and J ends lost 5 bases and 2 bases, in that order; junction bases with no gene match: 11. The CDR3 spans 17 residues. This CDR3 reads CASSARTMRGAYNEQFF. The CDR3 nucleotides read TGCGCCAGCAGCGCTCGTACTATGCGGGGGGCCTACAATGAGCAGTTCTTC.

V is TRBV7-9 and J is TRBJ2-2, with 7 bases that match TRBD1. V lost 0 bases, J lost 4 bases, and 5 bases stayed unmatched. Germline values: CDR1 SEHNR, CDR2 FQNEAQ (reference sequence). The CDR3 is 16 residues long. CDR3 coding DNA: TGTGCCAGCAGCTTAGCAGGCCGACAGGGCACCGGGGAGCTGTTTTTT. It codes for CASSLAGRQGTGELFF.

This sequence joins TRBV6-1 and TRBJ1-5; maybe TRBD1 (6 bases). CDR3 length: 14 amino acids. The ends were cut back, 7 bases at V and 0 bases at J, with 10 bases in the middle. Germline CDR1 reads MNHNS; CDR2 reads SASEGT. The CDR3 nucleotides are TGTGCCAGCATCGGGACATTTAGCAATCAGCCCCAGCATTTT. It translates to CASIGTFSNQPQHF.

This clone was seen only a few times. The chain has TRBV5-1 and TRBJ2-7; the match to TRBD2 covers 7 bases. The CDR3 runs to 16 residues. Germline values: CDR1 SGHRS, CDR2 YFSETQ. V lost 4 bases, J lost 2 bases, and 12 bases stayed unmatched. The CDR3 spells CASSPKSGGSPYEQYF. CDR3 coding DNA: TGCGCCAGCAGCCCAAAAAGCGGCGGGAGTCCCTACGAGCAGTACTTC.

The chain carries TRBV5-1 and TRBJ2-5; 8 positions match TRBD1. The assigned J gene may be wrong: the sequence end matches TRBJ2-7 better. From germline, CDR1 is SGHRS and CDR2 YFSETQ. The CDR3 sequence is 17 residues long. The CDR3 DNA follows: TGCGCCAGCAGCTTGGCCTGGGGAAGGACAGGGTACTACGAGCAGTACTTC. It translates to CASSLAWGRTGYYEQYF.

The V call is TRBV5-8, the J call TRBJ2-2; D remains ambiguous. V lost 1 base, J lost 4 bases, and 5 bases lay in between. Per germline, CDR1 SGHTS and CDR2 YDEGEE. The CDR3 is 13 residues long. The CDR3 sequence: CASSLIGTGELFF. As DNA, the CDR3 is TGTGCCAGCAGCTTGATCGGCACCGGGGAGCTGTTTTTT.

The chain joins TRBV6-6 to TRBJ2-7; TRBD1 matches 10 bases. Germline values: CDR1 MNHNY, CDR2 SVGAGI (reference sequence). Trimming took 7 bases from V and 0 from J; bases not matched to a gene: 9. CDR3 length equals 16 residues. CDR3 DNA sequence: TGTGCCAGCACCCGGGGCCGGACAGGGGGCTCCTACGAGCAGTACTTC. This gives the protein CASTRGRTGGSYEQYF.

The rearrangement joins TRBV11-2 to TRBJ1-1; 9 bases line up with TRBD1. The CDR3 covers 13 residues. CDR1 is SGHAT and CDR2 is FQNNGV in the germline V gene. After removal of 2 bases from V and 6 bases from J, the junction contained 1 base not matched to a gene. CDR3 nucleotide sequence: TGTGCCAGCAGCTTAAGACAGGGGGCTGAAGCTTTCTTT. Translating gives CASSLRQGAEAFF.

The rearrangement uses TRBV11-2 and TRBJ1-2; 7 nucleotides line up with TRBD1. The CDR3 has 14 amino acids. Germline CDR1 SGHAT, CDR2 FQNNGV. J lost 12 bases, V lost 6 bases, and 16 bases had no gene match. The CDR3 here is CASSPRVIGGANTF. CDR3 bases: TGTGCCAGCAGTCCGCGTGTGATAGGGGGCGCGAACACCTTC.

This chain connects TRBV6-6 to TRBJ2-3; D possibly corresponds to TRBD2 (6 bases). The V gene's germline CDR1 is MNHNY and CDR2 SVGAGI (reference sequence). This CDR3 contains 16 residues. Trimming took off 2 bases at V and 2 bases at J, with 14 bases between the two ends. The CDR3 here is CASSYVVADFTDTQYF. The CDR3 nucleotides read TGTGCCAGCAGTTACGTGGTAGCGGATTTCACAGATACGCAGTATTTT.

The chain employs TRBV25-1 and TRBJ2-5; 8 bases are shared with TRBD2. The trim removed 1 base at V and 3 bases at J, leaving 4 bases unmatched. Germline V gene lookup returns CDR1 MGHDK and CDR2 SYGVNS. The CDR3 is 15 residues long. The CDR3 protein is CASSEWVAGKETQYF. As DNA, the CDR3 is TGTGCCAGCAGTGAATGGGTAGCGGGGAAAGAGACCCAGTACTTC.

V and J are TRBV6-4 and TRBJ1-1, with TRBD1 matching 9 bases. CDR1 and CDR2 (germline): MRHNA, SNTAGT. There are 15 residues in the CDR3. After removal of 4 bases from V and 0 bases from J, the junction contained 3 bases not matched to a gene. The CDR3 DNA sequence: TGTGCCAGCAGTGTGACAGGGGGTCTGAACACTGAAGCTTTCTTT. Translation gives CASSVTGGLNTEAFF.

The rearrangement uses TRBV7-3 and TRBJ2-1; 8 bases align to TRBD1. Germline CDR1 is SGHTA and CDR2 is FQGTGA. The CDR3 is made up of 12 amino acids. V lost 5 bases, J lost 7 bases, and 1 base stayed unmatched. CDR3 amino acids: CASSQGANEQFF. The CDR3 DNA is TGTGCCAGCAGCCAGGGGGCGAATGAGCAGTTCTTC.

This chain joins TRBV6-5 and TRBJ2-6, with TRBD1 matching 11 bases. The CDR3 has 15 amino acids. With 6 bases clipped from V and 7 bases from J, the junction kept 5 bases outside the gene matches. Germline values: CDR1 MNHEY, CDR2 SVGAGI. This CDR3 reads CASRAGTGGANVLTF. The CDR3 DNA sequence: TGTGCCAGCAGAGCCGGGACAGGGGGTGCCAACGTCCTGACTTTC.

V and J are TRBV6-1 and TRBJ2-1, with D tentatively TRBD2 (6 bases). Germline V CDR1 and CDR2: MNHNS, SASEGT. Trimming removed 6 bases at V and 3 bases at J, with 15 bases between. The CDR3 runs 15 residues. This chain's CDR3 is CASSRGTGSYNEQFF. CDR3 nucleotide sequence: TGTGCCAGCAGCCGGGGGACGGGGAGCTACAATGAGCAGTTCTTC.

The chain links TRBV5-5 to TRBJ1-2; TRBD1 matches at 9 bases. CDR1 is SGHKS, CDR2 YYEKEE, per germline (reference sequence). Losses at the gene ends were 3 bases for V and 6 bases for J; bases not matched to a gene: 6. This CDR3 contains 14 residues. This CDR3 reads CASSSTGGSDGYTF. The DNA of the CDR3 is TGTGCCAGCAGCTCGACAGGGGGTTCTGATGGCTACACCTTC. The whole variable domain, filled in from reference TRBV5-5 and TRBJ1-2, reads DAGVTQSPTHLIKTRGQQVTLRCSPISGHKSVSWYQQVLGQGPQFIFQYYEKEERGRGNFPDRFSARQFPNYSSELNVNALLLGDSALYLCASSSTGGSDGYTFGSGTRLTVV.

The chain joins TRBV28 to TRBJ2-7; possibly TRBD2 for D (5 bases). CDR1 and CDR2 (germline): MDHEN, SYDVKM. Deletions cut 6 bases from V and 3 bases from J, with 18 bases between. The CDR3 sequence is 15 residues long. DNA of the CDR3: TGTGCCAGCAGACCCAGCCTAGCCGGTAACTACGAGCAGTACTTC. Translation: CASRPSLAGNYEQYF.

This chain links TRBV5-5 with TRBJ2-5, with TRBD2 as a possible D gene (5 bases). Germline CDR1 and CDR2: SGHKS and YYEKEE (reference sequence). V lost 0 bases, J lost 4 bases, and 10 bases lay in between. This CDR3 contains 14 residues. The DNA for the CDR3 is TGTGCCAGCAGCTTGGGTCGCGGAGGAGAGACCCAGTACTTC. Protein sequence: CASSLGRGGETQYF.

J is TRBJ2-3 and V is TRBV7-2, with D maybe TRBD2 (5 bases). Germline V gives CDR1 SGHTA, CDR2 FQGNSA. The CDR3 extends over 16 amino acids. V lost 5 bases and J 2 bases, leaving 17 bases between the germline ends. The CDR3 DNA is TGTGCCAGCAGCCCTGGGTGGGAGAGCCTCACAGATACGCAGTATTTT. It codes for CASSPGWESLTDTQYF.

The J gene is TRBJ1-4, the V gene TRBV7-9; 7 bases map to TRBD1. V lost 5 bases and J lost 7; bases outside the gene matches: 10. Germline V gene lookup returns CDR1 SEHNR and CDR2 FQNEAQ (reference sequence). This CDR3 comprises 15 residues. The CDR3 region has the DNA TGTGCCAGCAGCAGGCAGGGGGGCTTTGGTGAAAAACTGTTTTTT. Translated, it gives CASSRQGGFGEKLFF.

This clone was recorded a few times. The chain combines TRBV11-2 with TRBJ2-7; tentative D call: TRBD2 (5 bases). V shed 6 bases and J shed 12 bases, with 21 bases lying between them. This CDR3 spans 13 amino acids. Looked up from germline, CDR1 is SGHAT and CDR2 is FQNNGV. Here the CDR3 DNA reads TGTGCCAGCAGTAACCCTAATACCTACGAGGGGTACTTC. This codes for CASSNPNTYEGYF.

V is TRBV2 and J is TRBJ1-3; D call uncertain. V lost 8 bases, J lost 0 bases, and 11 bases lay in between. Germline loops: CDR1 SNHLY, CDR2 FYNNEI. The CDR3 has 14 residues. The CDR3 protein is CASQAPNSGNTIYF. As DNA, the CDR3 is TGTGCCAGCCAAGCACCGAACTCTGGAAACACCATATATTTT.

This chain uses TRBV7-8 with TRBJ2-3; no firm D call. Trimming took 5 bases from V and 1 from J, leaving 7 bases between them. Germline assignment: CDR1 SGHVS and CDR2 FQNEAQ. The CDR3 is 13 residues long. In DNA form, the CDR3 reads TGTGCCAGCAGCGCTACTGGCACAGATACGCAGTATTTT. Protein sequence: CASSATGTDTQYF.

The gene calls are TRBV10-1 and TRBJ2-5, with TRBD1 identical over 7 bases. The germline V gene has CDR1 WNHNN and CDR2 SYGVQD (reference sequence). Trimming took 0 bases from V and 5 from J; bases not matched to a gene: 3. This CDR3 region has 14 residues. The CDR3 nucleotides are TGCGCCAGCAGTGAGTCGACAGGGACGGAGACCCAGTACTTC. Translated: CASSESTGTETQYF.

This chain uses TRBV7-9 with TRBJ1-2; possibly TRBD1 for D (5 bases). Trimming left V 1 base short and J 3 bases short, with 6 bases between. Germline assignment: CDR1 SEHNR and CDR2 FQNEAQ (reference sequence). CDR3 length: 13 amino acids. CDR3: CASSLEGDYGYTF. CDR3 DNA: TGTGCCAGCAGCTTAGAAGGGGACTATGGCTACACCTTC. The full variable domain, rest sourced from reference TRBV7-9 and TRBJ1-2, is DTGVSQNPRHKITKRGQNVTFRCDPISEHNRLYWYRQTLGQGPEFLTYFQNEAQLEKSRLLSDRFSAERPKGSFSTLEIQRTEQGDSAMYLCASSLEGDYGYTFGSGTRLTVV.

Only a few counts were recorded for this clone. V and J are TRBV7-3 and TRBJ1-1; D is undetermined. Germline loops: CDR1 SGHTA, CDR2 FQGTGA. This CDR3 region has 16 residues. V was cut by 1 base and J by 4 bases, with 16 bases left in between. CDR3 sequence (DNA): TGTGCCAGCAGCTTAAAACCCGCCGGCGGCGCCACTGAAGCTTTCTTT. Translated: CASSLKPAGGATEAFF. The entire variable domain, with the rest obtained from reference TRBV7-3 and TRBJ1-1, is as follows: GAGVSQTPSNKVTEKGKYVELRCDPISGHTALYWYRQSLGQGPEFLIYFQGTGAADDSGLPNDRFFAVRPEGSVSTLKIQRTERGDSAVYLCASSLKPAGGATEAFFGQGTRLTVV.

The chain joins TRBV7-8 to TRBJ2-1; weak D call: TRBD2 (5 bases). CDR1 is SGHVS and CDR2 is FQNEAQ in the germline V gene. The CDR3 has 14 residues. Trimming removed 5 bases from V and 4 bases from J, with 12 bases in between. CDR3: CASSQTRDYNEQFF. CDR3 coding DNA: TGTGCCAGCAGCCAGACGAGGGATTACAATGAGCAGTTCTTC. Full variable domain (missing parts from reference TRBV7-8 and TRBJ2-1): GAGVSQSPRYKVAKRGQDVALRCDPISGHVSLFWYQQALGQGPEFLTYFQNEAQLDKSGLPSDRFFAERPEGSVSTLKIQRTQQEDSAVYLCASSQTRDYNEQFFGPGTRLTVL.

The chain links TRBV5-5 to TRBJ2-7; D possibly corresponds to TRBD1 (6 bases). CDR1 and CDR2 from the germline V gene are SGHKS and YYEKEE (reference sequence). Trimming took off 8 bases at V and 5 bases at J, with 20 bases between the two ends. CDR3 size: 14 residues. The CDR3 here is CASSVRGAGNEQYF. The CDR3 region has the DNA TGTGCCAGTAGCGTCAGGGGTGCGGGCAACGAGCAGTACTTC.